What follows are 20 T cell receptor beta chains derived from one specimen sequenced in a study of cytomegalovirus exposure and HLA in healthy donors. PCR employed 60 Vbeta and 13 Jbeta primers. This table comes from immunoSEQ multiplex PCR, and its TCRdb copy is limited to in-frame clones, with some not included. The repertoire holds 68,000 or so clones, with roughly four fifths as singletons. What was sequenced was PBMCs. The receptors derive from a human donor in good health.

The gene calls are TRBV19 and TRBJ1-6; no definite D call. V was trimmed by 1 base and J by 5 bases, leaving 6 bases between them. Germline V lookup: CDR1 LNHDA, CDR2 SQIVND (reference sequence). This CDR3 spans 14 amino acids. The CDR3 reads CASSIVQNNSPLHF. The DNA for the CDR3 is TGTGCCAGTAGTATAGTACAGAATAATTCACCCCTCCACTTT.

The chain carries TRBV21-1 and TRBJ2-1; the D call TRBD2 from the table was never checked on the DNA. TRBV21-1 is annotated as a pseudogene. This CDR3 contains 16 residues. This CDR3 is CASSKDRGTSYNEQFF. The DNA for the CDR3 is TGTGCCAGCAGCAAAGATCGGGGGACCTCCTACAATGAGCAGTTCTTC.

The chain couples TRBV5-1 to TRBJ2-5, with TRBD2 matching over 12 bases. Germline values: CDR1 SGHRS, CDR2 YFSETQ. V was clipped by 0 bases and J by 5 bases; unmatched bases: 8. This CDR3 contains 17 residues. The CDR3, as DNA: TGCGCCAGCAGCTTGGATCCTAGCGGGGGGGTTTTGGAGACCCAGTACTTC. It yields the protein CASSLDPSGGVLETQYF.

The chain couples TRBV7-3 to TRBJ2-1; 8 bases map to TRBD1. Germline assignment: CDR1 SGHTA and CDR2 FQGTGA. With V trimmed by 5 bases and J by 6 bases, 9 bases remained unmatched. There are 15 residues in the CDR3. In DNA, the CDR3 is TGTGCCAGCAGCGAGACAGGGGTGAGAGGCAATGAGCAGTTCTTC. This encodes CASSETGVRGNEQFF.

The chain recombines TRBV7-8 with TRBJ2-3; TRBD1 matches at 8 bases. The CDR3 has 18 residues. Losses at the gene ends were 1 base for V and 3 bases for J; bases not matched to a gene: 12. CDR1 and CDR2 from the germline V gene are SGHVS and FQNEAQ. CDR3 DNA sequence: TGTGCCAGCAGCTTAGGGGGCAGGGGGCCGACGTCGACAGATACGCAGTATTTT. This codes for CASSLGGRGPTSTDTQYF.

V usage is TRBV27 and J usage is TRBJ2-7; D perhaps matches TRBD2 (6 bases). The CDR3 covers 13 residues. The V end was cut by 6 bases, the J end by 5 bases, with 14 bases between. Per germline, CDR1 MNHEY and CDR2 SMNVEV (reference sequence). CDR3 DNA sequence: TGTGCCAGCAGCCGCGCGGGATCCCACGAGCAGTACTTC. The encoded protein is CASSRAGSHEQYF.

Comments on this clone: A junction end diverges from the germline sequence, so it may reflect a read error. The chain has TRBV7-9 and TRBJ2-7; the match to TRBD2 covers 8 bases. Germline V lookup: CDR1 SEHNR, CDR2 FQNEAQ (reference sequence). CDR3 length: 13 amino acids. Here the CDR3 reads CSSSLAGGGPQYF. The CDR3 DNA reads as TGTTCCAGCAGCTTAGCGGGCGGGGGGCCCCAGTACTTC.

The chain couples TRBV9 to TRBJ2-3; 7 nucleotides match TRBD1. The germline gives CDR1 SGDLS, CDR2 YYNGEE. This CDR3 has 14 residues. After removal of 3 bases from V and 10 bases from J, the junction contained 11 bases not matched to a gene. The CDR3 nucleotides read TGTGCCAGCAGCGCCACTAGGGGGCCCTTCTCGCAGTATTTT. It codes for CASSATRGPFSQYF.

Only one count was recorded for this clone. V gene TRBV5-4 combines with J gene TRBJ2-1; possible D gene TRBD2, 6 bases. Germline-derived CDR1 and CDR2 are SGHNT and YYREEE (reference sequence). The V end was cut by 0 bases, the J end by 8 bases, with 6 bases between. This CDR3 contains 12 residues. DNA of the CDR3: TGTGCCAGCAGCTTGGGCGGGGATGAGCAGTTCTTC. It yields the protein CASSLGGDEQFF.

The chain has TRBV10-3 and TRBJ2-1; 11 bases agree with TRBD2. This CDR3 is 16 amino acids long. J was trimmed by 4 bases and V by 3 bases; bases with no gene match: 5. The V gene's germline CDR1 is ENHRY and CDR2 SYGVKD. The CDR3 DNA is TGTGCCATCAGTGAACCCGCTAGCGGGGGGTACAATGAGCAGTTCTTC. Translating it yields CAISEPASGGYNEQFF.

V gene TRBV29-1 combines with J gene TRBJ2-7, with 8 bases that match TRBD2. CDR3 length: 11 amino acids. Trimming cost V 7 bases and J 6 bases; bases outside gene matches: 5. Germline CDR1 SQVTM, CDR2 ANQGSEA. This CDR3 is CSAYRGGEQYF. For the CDR3, the DNA is TGCAGCGCCTACCGGGGGGGCGAGCAGTACTTC.

This clone appeared a few times. The rearrangement links TRBV5-6 to TRBJ2-7; no firm D call. The CDR3 is made up of 14 amino acids. Trimming left V 2 bases short and J 2 bases short, with 11 bases between. CDR1 is SGHDT and CDR2 is YYEEEE in the germline V gene. The CDR3 here is CASSLPNSPYEQYF. The CDR3 DNA sequence: TGTGCCAGCAGCTTACCAAATAGCCCCTACGAGCAGTACTTC.

By sample fraction, this clone is medium-sized. This sequence joins TRBV23-1 and TRBJ1-1; TRBD1 agrees at 7 bases. TRBV23-1 is marked as an open reading frame, function uncertain. V was pared by 7 bases and J by 1 base, with 24 bases of the junction left unmatched. The CDR3 consists of 20 residues. CDR3 sequence (DNA): TGCGCCAGCACATTTCCTCGTACCGGGACAGAGGGGACCAAGAACACTGAAGCTTTCTTT. Translated: CASTFPRTGTEGTKNTEAFF.

V usage is TRBV29-1 and J usage is TRBJ1-4; 7 bases align to TRBD1. The CDR3 length is 12 residues. The germline V gene has CDR1 SQVTM and CDR2 ANQGSEA. V dropped 6 bases and J dropped 8; count of bases not matched to a gene: 6. CDR3: CSVGTAREKLFF. The CDR3 DNA reads TGCAGCGTCGGGACAGCAAGGGAAAAACTGTTTTTT.

This chain uses TRBV5-1 with TRBJ1-2, with D perhaps matching TRBD1 (5 bases). Trimming took off 3 bases at V and 4 bases at J, with 10 bases between the two ends. This CDR3 spans 13 amino acids. Germline lookup yields CDR1 SGHRS and CDR2 YFSETQ. CDR3 bases: TGCGCCAGCAGCTCGGGACTGAGCTATGGCTACACCTTC. Protein sequence: CASSSGLSYGYTF.

The sample holds one count of this clone. The chain combines TRBV28 with TRBJ2-5; D gene uncertain. The DNA matches TRBJ2-7 better at its end, which makes the J call doubtful. Germline V gene sequence: CDR1 MDHEN, CDR2 SYDVKM. This CDR3 contains 14 residues. The CDR3 nucleotides are TGTGCCAGCAGTTTGGGCCAAGTAACCTACGAGCAGTACTTC. The encoded protein is CASSLGQVTYEQYF.

As to this clone: The junction departs from the called germline gene at one end, perhaps through a read error. The chain recombines TRBV6-1 with TRBJ1-2; TRBD1 might be the D (6 bases). The CDR3 spans 14 residues. Per the germline V gene, CDR1 is MNHNS and CDR2 is SASEGT. CDR3 sequence: CASSEDRDGLGSTF. The CDR3 region has the DNA TGTGCCAGCAGTGAAGACAGGGACGGACTTGGCTCCACCTTC.

This clone was seen a handful of times. This rearrangement joins TRBV29-1 to TRBJ2-5; 7 bases line up with TRBD2. The length of the CDR3 is 13 residues. Germline V gives CDR1 SQVTM, CDR2 ANQGSEA. V lost 6 bases and J lost 5; bases outside the gene matches: 9. CDR3 sequence (DNA): TGCAGCGTGCGACCCTGGGGAGGGGAGACCCAGTACTTC. The encoded protein is CSVRPWGGETQYF.

This clone was detected a few times. The chain joins TRBV7-6 to TRBJ2-3; D possibly corresponds to TRBD2 (7 bases). Germline-derived CDR1 and CDR2 are SGHVS and FNYEAQ. This CDR3 comprises 14 residues. V lost 8 bases and J 1 base, leaving 13 bases between the germline ends. The CDR3, as DNA: TGTGCCAGCTCAAGAGGGGGGGGCACAGATACGCAGTATTTT. Translating it yields CASSRGGGTDTQYF. Full variable domain (missing parts from reference TRBV7-6 and TRBJ2-3): GAGVSQSPRYKVTKRGQDVALRCDPISGHVSLYWYRQALGQGPEFLTYFNYEAQQDKSGLPNDRFSAERPEGSISTLTIQRTEQRDSAMYRCASSRGGGTDTQYFGPGTRLTVL.

The rearrangement links TRBV14 to TRBJ2-5; 7 bases agree with TRBD1. V was clipped by 4 bases and J by 3 bases; unmatched bases: 8. The CDR3 is 15 amino acids. Germline lookup yields CDR1 SGHDN and CDR2 FVKESK. As DNA, the CDR3 is TGTGCCAGCAGCCCCTTCCGGGACAGTAAAGAGACCCAGTACTTC. Translated: CASSPFRDSKETQYF.